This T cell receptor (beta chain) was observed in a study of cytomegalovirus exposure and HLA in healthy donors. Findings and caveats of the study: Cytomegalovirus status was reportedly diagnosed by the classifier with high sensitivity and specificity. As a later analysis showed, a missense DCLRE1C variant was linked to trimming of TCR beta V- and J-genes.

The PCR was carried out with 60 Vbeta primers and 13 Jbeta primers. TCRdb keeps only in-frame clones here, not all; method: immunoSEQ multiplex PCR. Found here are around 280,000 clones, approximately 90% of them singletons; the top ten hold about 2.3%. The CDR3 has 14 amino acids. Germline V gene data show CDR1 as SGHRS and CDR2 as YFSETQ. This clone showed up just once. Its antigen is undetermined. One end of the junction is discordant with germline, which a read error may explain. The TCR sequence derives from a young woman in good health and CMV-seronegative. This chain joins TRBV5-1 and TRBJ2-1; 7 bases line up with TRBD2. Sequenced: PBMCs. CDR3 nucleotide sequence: TGCGCCAGCAGGTTGGGTACTAGCGCAAATGAGCAGTTCTTC. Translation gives CASRLGTSANEQFF. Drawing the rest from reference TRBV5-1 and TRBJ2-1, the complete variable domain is KAGVTQTPRYLIKTRGQQVTLSCSPISGHRSVSWYQQTPGQGLQFLFEYFSETQRNKGNFPGRFSGRQFSNSRSEMNVSTLELGDSALYLCASRLGTSANEQFFGPGTRLTVL.